This T cell receptor beta chain was profiled in a study of CD8 T cells in Susac syndrome. Whole-study findings and limits: In its TCR sequencing and HLA analysis, the study acknowledged that the number of individuals was relatively small.

Comment on this clonotype: Its matching antigen is unknown.

The CDR3 sequence is 14 residues long. Per germline, CDR1 LGHDT and CDR2 YNNKEL (reference sequence). V was clipped by 7 bases and J by 0 bases, with 12 bases between them. It was with random hexamers that about 0.45 to 1 ug RNA was reverse transcribed. A multiplex approach, immunoSEQ multiplex PCR, amplified TCR beta CDR3 across 54 Vbeta and 13 Jbeta. One entry per CDR3 protein results from TCRdb running MiXCR on the immunoSEQ multiplex PCR reads. The sample lists approximately 180,000 distinct CDR3 sequences, about 94% occurring once. The chain couples TRBV3-1 to TRBJ1-1; D might be TRBD1 (6 bases). Material for sequencing was CD4+ T cells from PBMCs. The receptor was derived from a human donor with multiple sclerosis. The CDR3 is CASIDRTMNTEAFF. The DNA of the CDR3 is TGTGCCAGCATCGACAGGACAATGAACACTGAAGCTTTCTTT.